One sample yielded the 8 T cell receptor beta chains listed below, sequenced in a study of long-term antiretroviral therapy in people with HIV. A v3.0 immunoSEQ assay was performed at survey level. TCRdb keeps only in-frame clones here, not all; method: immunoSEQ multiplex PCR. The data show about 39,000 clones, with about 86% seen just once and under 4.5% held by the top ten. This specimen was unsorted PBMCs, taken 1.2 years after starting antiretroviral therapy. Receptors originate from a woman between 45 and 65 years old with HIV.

CDR3 DNA: TGTGCCAGCAGCGTAGCGGGGGGGCTAGAGACCCAGTACTTC. The encoded protein is CASSVAGGLETQYF. The chain uses TRBV9 and TRBJ2-5; 8 bases match TRBD2. V trimming: 0 bases; J trimming: 4 bases; junction bases outside the gene matches: 2. The CDR3 is 14 amino acids. CDR1 is SGDLS, CDR2 YYNGEE, per germline.

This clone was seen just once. The chain's CDR3 is CASSLEGGNYTF. DNA of the CDR3: TGCGCCAGCAGCTTGGAAGGAGGGAACTACACCTTC. This sequence joins TRBV5-1 and TRBJ1-2; the D is unclear. Germline CDR1 is SGHRS and CDR2 is YFSETQ. This CDR3 has 12 residues. The germline V and J ends were trimmed by 0 bases and 10 bases, with 10 bases remaining between them.

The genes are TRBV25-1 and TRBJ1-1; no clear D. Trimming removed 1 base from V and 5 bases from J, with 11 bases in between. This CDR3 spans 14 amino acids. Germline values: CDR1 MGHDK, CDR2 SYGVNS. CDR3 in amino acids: CASSESYGETEAFF. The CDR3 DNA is TGTGCCAGCAGTGAATCCTACGGCGAGACTGAAGCTTTCTTT.

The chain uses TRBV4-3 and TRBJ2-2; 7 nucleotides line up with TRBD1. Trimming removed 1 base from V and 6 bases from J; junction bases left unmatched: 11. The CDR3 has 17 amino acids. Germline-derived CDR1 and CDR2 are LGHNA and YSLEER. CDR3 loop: CASSQVRQGVGPGELFF. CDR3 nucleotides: TGCGCCAGCAGCCAAGTTCGGCAGGGGGTAGGCCCCGGGGAGCTGTTTTTT.

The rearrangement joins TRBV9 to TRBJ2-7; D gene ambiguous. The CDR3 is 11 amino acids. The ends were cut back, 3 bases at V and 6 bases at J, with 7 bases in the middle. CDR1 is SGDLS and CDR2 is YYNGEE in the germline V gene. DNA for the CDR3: TGTGCCAGCAGCGCCGGGCTCGAGCAGTACTTC. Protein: CASSAGLEQYF.

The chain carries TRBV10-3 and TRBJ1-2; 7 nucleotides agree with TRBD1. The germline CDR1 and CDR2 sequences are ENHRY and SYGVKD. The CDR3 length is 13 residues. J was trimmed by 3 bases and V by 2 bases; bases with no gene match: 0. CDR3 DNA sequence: TGTGCCATCAGTGAGGGGACAGACTATGGCTACACCTTC. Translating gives CAISEGTDYGYTF.

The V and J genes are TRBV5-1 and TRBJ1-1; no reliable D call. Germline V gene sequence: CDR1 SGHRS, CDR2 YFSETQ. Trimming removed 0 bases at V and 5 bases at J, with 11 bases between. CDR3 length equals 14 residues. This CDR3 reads CASSLDLSLTEAFF. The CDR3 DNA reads TGCGCCAGCAGCTTGGACCTGTCGCTTACTGAAGCTTTCTTT.

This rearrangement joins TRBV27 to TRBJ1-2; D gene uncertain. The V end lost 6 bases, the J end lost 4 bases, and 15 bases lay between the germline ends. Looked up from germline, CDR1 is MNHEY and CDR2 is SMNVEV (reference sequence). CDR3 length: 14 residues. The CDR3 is CASSPRNAGYGYTF. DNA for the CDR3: TGTGCCAGCAGCCCCCGGAACGCAGGCTATGGCTACACCTTC.